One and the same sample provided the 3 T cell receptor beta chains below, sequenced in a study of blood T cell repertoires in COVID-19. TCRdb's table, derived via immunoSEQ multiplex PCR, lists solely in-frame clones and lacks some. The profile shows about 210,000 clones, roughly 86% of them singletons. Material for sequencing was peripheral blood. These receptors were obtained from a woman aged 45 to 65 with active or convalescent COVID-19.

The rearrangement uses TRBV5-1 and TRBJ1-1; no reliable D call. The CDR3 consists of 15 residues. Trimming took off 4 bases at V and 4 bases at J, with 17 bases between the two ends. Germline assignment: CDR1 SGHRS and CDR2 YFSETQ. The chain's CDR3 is CASSLVAGGVTEAFF. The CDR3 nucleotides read TGCGCCAGCAGCCTCGTGGCGGGTGGAGTCACTGAAGCTTTCTTT. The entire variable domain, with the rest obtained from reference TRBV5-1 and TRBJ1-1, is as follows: KAGVTQTPRYLIKTRGQQVTLSCSPISGHRSVSWYQQTPGQGLQFLFEYFSETQRNKGNFPGRFSGRQFSNSRSEMNVSTLELGDSALYLCASSLVAGGVTEAFFGQGTRLTVV.

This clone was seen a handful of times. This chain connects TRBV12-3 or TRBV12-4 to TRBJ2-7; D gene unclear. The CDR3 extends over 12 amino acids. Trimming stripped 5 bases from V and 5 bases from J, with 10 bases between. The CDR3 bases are TGTGCCAGCAGTATCCTTGGGCACGAGCAGTACTTC. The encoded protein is CASSILGHEQYF.

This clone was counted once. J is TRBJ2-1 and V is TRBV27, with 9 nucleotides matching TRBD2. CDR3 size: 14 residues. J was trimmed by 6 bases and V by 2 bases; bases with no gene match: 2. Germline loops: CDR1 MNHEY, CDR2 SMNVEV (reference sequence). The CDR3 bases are TGTGCCAGCAGTTTAGGGCGGGGGGGCAATGAGCAGTTCTTC. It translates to CASSLGRGGNEQFF.